One and the same sample provided the 27 T cell receptor beta chains below, sequenced in a study of T cell responses to AZD1222 COVID-19 vaccine. This table comes from immunoSEQ multiplex PCR, and its TCRdb copy is limited to in-frame clones, with some not included. Found here are 100,000 to 150,000 clones, around 85% of them singletons; the top ten hold approximately 4.7%. The sequences come from peripheral blood, collected 28 days after the second AZD1222 dose. The receptor source for this set is an adult who received the AZD1222 COVID-19 vaccine.

The chain is built from TRBV12-3 or TRBV12-4 and TRBJ1-1, with D unresolved. This CDR3 has 13 residues. Trimming shortened V by 0 bases and J by 2 bases, and 4 bases separated the two germline ends. The chain's CDR3 is CASSLALNTEAFF. DNA for the CDR3: TGTGCCAGCAGTTTAGCTCTTAACACTGAAGCTTTCTTT.

The chain carries TRBV19 and TRBJ2-3; TRBD2 might be the D (6 bases). Germline loops: CDR1 LNHDA, CDR2 SQIVND (reference sequence). V was pared by 6 bases and J by 6 bases, with 19 bases between. The CDR3 runs 15 residues. The CDR3 is CASSTAAIRGDTQYF. Written as DNA, the CDR3 is TGTGCCAGTAGCACGGCGGCTATCCGGGGGGATACGCAGTATTTT. Supplemented by reference TRBV19 and TRBJ2-3, the full variable domain reads DGGITQSPKYLFRKEGQNVTLSCEQNLNHDAMYWYRQDPGQGLRLIYYSQIVNDFQKGDIAEGYSVSREKKESFPLTVTSAQKNPTAFYLCASSTAAIRGDTQYFGPGTRLTVL.

This chain uses TRBV29-1 with TRBJ2-5; 9 bases are a match to TRBD1. The ends lost 7 bases at V and 5 bases at J; junction bases unmatched: 20. The CDR3 is made up of 17 amino acids. Germline loops: CDR1 SQVTM, CDR2 ANQGSEA. CDR3 DNA: TGCAGCGCCGCGGGAGTGGGGGGGGACAGGGTCCACGAGACCCAGTACTTC. This encodes CSAAGVGGDRVHETQYF.

This chain uses TRBV18 with TRBJ1-2; D is unclear. Trimming removed 3 bases at V and 8 bases at J, with 16 bases between. The CDR3 is made up of 14 amino acids. The germline CDR1 and CDR2 sequences are KGHSH and LQKENI. The CDR3 DNA is TGTGCCAGCTCACCTCCCCTGACTGCTGGCGGCTACACCTTC. It codes for CASSPPLTAGGYTF.

This rearrangement joins TRBV19 to TRBJ2-7, with TRBD2 matching over 7 bases. The CDR3 spans 15 residues. V shed 3 bases, J shed 2 bases, and the junction held 7 bases outside the gene matches. Germline CDR1 LNHDA, CDR2 SQIVND (reference sequence). This chain's CDR3 is CASSIGSGAAYEQYF. The CDR3 coding sequence is TGTGCCAGTAGTATTGGGAGCGGGGCAGCCTACGAGCAGTACTTC.

This chain links TRBV29-1 with TRBJ2-7; D possibly corresponds to TRBD1 (6 bases). This CDR3 spans 11 amino acids. The V end lost 8 bases, the J end lost 2 bases, and 10 bases lay between the germline ends. CDR1 and CDR2 (germline): SQVTM, ANQGSEA. DNA for the CDR3: TGCAGCTTTAGGACAGCCTACGAGCAGTACTTC. Residues: CSFRTAYEQYF.

The chain is built from TRBV2 and TRBJ2-7; TRBD1 might be the D (6 bases). Trimming stripped 6 bases from V and 5 bases from J, with 17 bases between. Per germline, CDR1 SNHLY and CDR2 FYNNEI. The CDR3 extends over 14 amino acids. CDR3 nucleotide sequence: TGTGCCAGCAGAGGAGGCACAGGGAACGACGAGCAGTACTTC. It yields the protein CASRGGTGNDEQYF.

The chain couples TRBV5-1 to TRBJ1-2, with D unresolved. The CDR3 covers 15 residues. Germline V gene lookup returns CDR1 SGHRS and CDR2 YFSETQ. The ends were cut back, 2 bases at V and 4 bases at J, with 15 bases in the middle. As DNA, the CDR3 is TGCGCCAGCAGCTTAGATAGGCCAGACGTCTATGGCTACACCTTC. Translating it yields CASSLDRPDVYGYTF.

This clone was detected only once. This chain uses TRBV4-1 with TRBJ1-6; D uncertain. Per germline, CDR1 MGHRA and CDR2 YSYEKL. CDR3 length: 14 residues. Trimming shortened V by 0 bases and J by 7 bases, and 7 bases separated the two germline ends. DNA of the CDR3: TGCGCCAGCAGCCAAGATCTGGCCAATTCACCCCTCCACTTT. Translating gives CASSQDLANSPLHF.

The genes are TRBV7-6 and TRBJ2-5; no reliable D call. V lost 4 bases to trimming and J lost 1 base, with 16 bases between them. Per germline, CDR1 SGHVS and CDR2 FNYEAQ. The CDR3 length is 16 residues. CDR3 region: CASSSLGGQLQETQYF. The CDR3 nucleotides are TGTGCCAGCAGCTCTCTCGGTGGGCAGCTCCAAGAGACCCAGTACTTC.

The V call is TRBV28, the J call TRBJ2-5; D unclear. V was cut by 1 base and J by 7 bases, with 10 bases left in between. CDR1 is MDHEN and CDR2 is SYDVKM in the germline V gene. This CDR3 region has 13 residues. Here the CDR3 DNA reads TGTGCCAGCAGTTTATCCGGCGCCGGGACCCAGTACTTC. It yields the protein CASSLSGAGTQYF. Looking up the rest from reference TRBV28 and TRBJ2-5 gives the full variable domain: DVKVTQSSRYLVKRTGEKVFLECVQDMDHENMFWYRQDPGLGLRLIYFSYDVKMKEKGDIPEGYSVSREKKERFSLILESASTNQTSMYLCASSLSGAGTQYFGPGTRLLVL.

The V and J genes are TRBV6-1 and TRBJ2-6, with D possibly TRBD2 on 7 matching bases. The length of the CDR3 is 17 residues. CDR1 is MNHNS, CDR2 SASEGT, per germline. The germline V and J ends were trimmed by 1 base and 4 bases, with 14 bases remaining between them. The CDR3 protein is CASSEDWGGAGANVLTF. The CDR3 DNA is TGTGCCAGCAGTGAAGATTGGGGGGGCGCAGGGGCCAACGTCCTGACTTTC.

The CDR3 DNA is TGTGCCAGCAGTGAATCCCGGGGATGGGGCACCGGGGAGCTGTTTTTT. Encoded protein: CASSESRGWGTGELFF. The V gene is TRBV25-1, the J gene TRBJ2-2; tentatively, D is TRBD2 (5 bases). Germline V gene lookup returns CDR1 MGHDK and CDR2 SYGVNS. This CDR3 contains 16 residues. Trimming stripped 1 base from V and 4 bases from J, with 13 bases between.

This chain uses TRBV19 with TRBJ1-2; a possible D gene is TRBD1 (6 bases). Per germline, CDR1 LNHDA and CDR2 SQIVND (reference sequence). V was pared by 3 bases and J by 0 bases, with 14 bases between. The CDR3 length is 16 residues. The CDR3 sequence is CASSMRRGVANYGYTF. The CDR3 DNA follows: TGTGCCAGTAGTATGCGAAGGGGGGTAGCTAACTATGGCTACACCTTC.

The V and J genes are TRBV7-8 and TRBJ1-1, with 7 bases fitting TRBD1. Trimming at V came to 5 bases and at J to 5 bases, leaving 5 bases not matched to a gene. The CDR3 runs to 13 residues. Germline V gives CDR1 SGHVS, CDR2 FQNEAQ. CDR3 residues: CASSPGGETEAFF. The CDR3 nucleotides read TGTGCCAGCAGCCCAGGGGGGGAGACTGAAGCTTTCTTT. Combining the CDR3 with reference TRBV7-8 and TRBJ1-1 gives the whole variable domain GAGVSQSPRYKVAKRGQDVALRCDPISGHVSLFWYQQALGQGPEFLTYFQNEAQLDKSGLPSDRFFAERPEGSVSTLKIQRTQQEDSAVYLCASSPGGETEAFFGQGTRLTVV.

V and J are TRBV7-3 and TRBJ1-1; D unclear. V lost 5 bases, J lost 2 bases, and 9 bases lay in between. The CDR3 length is 13 residues. Germline lookup yields CDR1 SGHTA and CDR2 FQGTGA. The CDR3 here is CASSPTTNTEAFF. In DNA form, the CDR3 reads TGTGCCAGCAGCCCAACAACTAACACTGAAGCTTTCTTT.

The V and J genes are TRBV7-7 and TRBJ2-7, with D possibly being TRBD1 or TRBD2 (5 bases each). The CDR3 runs 15 residues. Between the trimmed V and J ends, which lost 5 bases and 1 base, there was a span of 15 bases. Germline V gene data show CDR1 as SSHAT and CDR2 as FNYEAQ (reference sequence). The CDR3 loop is CASSKGTTKSYEQYF. Written as DNA, the CDR3 is TGTGCCAGCAGCAAGGGGACGACCAAATCCTACGAGCAGTACTTC.

The chain links TRBV30 to TRBJ1-3, with D hard to call. The V gene's germline CDR1 is GTSNPN and CDR2 SVGIG (reference sequence). Trimming cost V 1 base and J 1 base, with 8 bases left between them. This CDR3 is built from 14 residues. CDR3 loop: CAWSAGRSGNTIYF. CDR3 bases: TGTGCCTGGAGTGCTGGCCGATCTGGAAACACCATATATTTT.

For the CDR3, the DNA is TGTGCCAGTACTAGTGGGAGCGGGGTCACAGATACGCAGTATTTT. Its protein is CASTSGSGVTDTQYF. This chain uses TRBV28 with TRBJ2-3; 7 nucleotides line up with TRBD2. The CDR3 runs 15 residues. Germline-derived CDR1 and CDR2 are MDHEN and SYDVKM. V was clipped by 9 bases and J by 2 bases; unmatched bases: 11. The complete variable domain, with remaining parts taken from reference TRBV28 and TRBJ2-3, reads DVKVTQSSRYLVKRTGEKVFLECVQDMDHENMFWYRQDPGLGLRLIYFSYDVKMKEKGDIPEGYSVSREKKERFSLILESASTNQTSMYLCASTSGSGVTDTQYFGPGTRLTVL.

The chain couples TRBV28 to TRBJ1-2, with TRBD1 identical over 9 bases. The CDR3 runs to 17 residues. Germline lookup yields CDR1 MDHEN and CDR2 SYDVKM. Trimming removed 3 bases from V and 8 bases from J; junction bases left unmatched: 16. The CDR3 here is CASSFVDAGTGMGGYTF. As DNA, the CDR3 is TGTGCCAGCAGTTTCGTGGACGCGGGGACAGGGATGGGAGGCTACACCTTC.

The CDR3, as DNA: TGTGCCTGGAGTGTTGGAGGGGCTAACACTGAAGCTTTCTTT. It is translated as CAWSVGGANTEAFF. The rearrangement joins TRBV30 to TRBJ1-1; D possibly corresponds to TRBD1 (5 bases). The CDR3 is made up of 14 amino acids. V was clipped by 0 bases and J by 2 bases, with 10 bases between them. Germline V gives CDR1 GTSNPN, CDR2 SVGIG (reference sequence).

The gene calls are TRBV10-3 and TRBJ1-2, with D possibly TRBD1 on 6 matching bases. The CDR3 sequence is 16 residues long. The germline CDR1 and CDR2 sequences are ENHRY and SYGVKD. Trimming pared 6 bases from V and 0 bases from J, leaving 17 bases between. CDR3 nucleotide sequence: TGTGCCATCAGGGGACGGGGGCCCCAAACTAACTATGGCTACACCTTC. Its translation: CAIRGRGPQTNYGYTF.

V usage is TRBV19 and J usage is TRBJ1-1; TRBD1 matches at 8 bases. The V gene's germline CDR1 is LNHDA and CDR2 SQIVND (reference sequence). Trimming at V came to 0 bases and at J to 4 bases, leaving 10 bases not matched to a gene. The length of the CDR3 is 17 residues. The CDR3 loop reads CASSIDLATGVTTEAFF. CDR3 coding DNA: TGTGCCAGTAGTATAGATTTGGCGACAGGGGTTACCACTGAAGCTTTCTTT.

This clone was observed a single time. V gene TRBV10-3 combines with J gene TRBJ1-4, with TRBD1 matching over 10 bases. The CDR3 covers 13 residues. Germline trimming cut 10 bases from V and 6 bases from J; bases unmatched to any gene: 5. Germline values: CDR1 ENHRY, CDR2 SYGVKD. CDR3 nucleotides: TGTGCCACCTCCGGGACAGGGGATGAAAAACTGTTTTTT. This sequence encodes CATSGTGDEKLFF.

This sequence joins TRBV7-2 and TRBJ1-1; weak D call: TRBD1 (5 bases). V lost 4 bases to trimming and J lost 11 bases, with 14 bases between them. CDR1 is SGHTA, CDR2 FQGNSA, per germline. This CDR3 has 12 amino acids. CDR3 sequence: CASSSAVGGAFF. The CDR3 DNA sequence: TGTGCCAGCAGCTCCGCTGTCGGGGGGGCTTTCTTT.

This chain uses TRBV6-1 with TRBJ1-2; possibly TRBD1 for D (6 bases). V was clipped by 0 bases and J by 4 bases, with 15 bases between them. This CDR3 contains 16 residues. The germline CDR1 and CDR2 sequences are MNHNS and SASEGT. CDR3 protein: CASSEAHLGQLYGYTF. The CDR3 nucleotides are TGTGCCAGCAGTGAAGCGCACCTAGGACAGCTCTATGGCTACACCTTC.

This sequence joins TRBV6-5 and TRBJ2-7; D is possibly TRBD2 (6 bases). Germline V gene sequence: CDR1 MNHEY, CDR2 SVGAGI. V dropped 8 bases and J dropped 1 base, with 15 bases sitting between them. CDR3 length: 14 amino acids. The CDR3 protein is CASEGGSVSYEQYF. As DNA, the CDR3 is TGTGCCAGCGAGGGAGGATCAGTTTCCTACGAGCAGTACTTC.